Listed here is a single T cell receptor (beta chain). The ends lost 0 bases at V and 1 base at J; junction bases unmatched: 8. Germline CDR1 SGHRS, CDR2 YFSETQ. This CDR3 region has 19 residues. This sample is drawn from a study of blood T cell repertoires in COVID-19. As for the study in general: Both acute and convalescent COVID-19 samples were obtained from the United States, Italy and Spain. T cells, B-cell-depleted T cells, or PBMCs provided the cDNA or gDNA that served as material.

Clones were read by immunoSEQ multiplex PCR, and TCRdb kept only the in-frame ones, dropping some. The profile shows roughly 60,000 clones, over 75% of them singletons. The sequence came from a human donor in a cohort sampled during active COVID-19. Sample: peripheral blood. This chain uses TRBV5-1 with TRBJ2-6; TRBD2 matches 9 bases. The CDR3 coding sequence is TGCGCCAGCAGCTTGGGACTAGCGGATTCCCCTTCTGGGGCCAACGTCCTGACTTTC. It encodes CASSLGLADSPSGANVLTF.